Below, 14 T cell receptor beta chains from the same sample are listed, as sequenced in a study of T cells in Graves' hyperthyroidism and ophthalmopathy. It was RNA transcripts that yielded the amplified TCR beta CDR3 regions. TCR CDR3 underwent first-round RT-PCR with the HTBI primer set. Each CDR3 protein is one row after TCRdb ran MiXCR on the multiplex PCR reads. Found here are some 350,000 distinct CDR3 sequences, nearly 15% of them singletons; the top ten hold approximately 19%. Sequenced material: blood. The receptors originated from a woman aged 55-69 years with Graves' ophthalmopathy.

This clonotype has more than one count but fewer than ten. A much bigger clone sits one base away, suggesting this may be a read error. The rearrangement joins TRBV7-2 to TRBJ2-5; 8 bases fit TRBD2. Germline V lookup: CDR1 SGHTA, CDR2 FQGNSA. This CDR3 is built from 16 residues. The CDR3 region has the DNA TGTGCCAGCAGCTTATGGGTCGCGGGAGGTCGAGAGGCCCAGTACTTC. Protein: CASSLWVAGGREAQYF.

This clonotype has a count of ten or more. The rearrangement links TRBV2 to TRBJ1-5; D ambiguous. V gave up 5 bases and J gave up 1 base, with 9 bases separating them. Germline assignment: CDR1 SNHLY and CDR2 FYNNEI. The CDR3 has 14 amino acids. This chain's CDR3 is CASSSDRSNQPQHF. CDR3 DNA sequence: TGTGCCAGCAGTTCGGACCGGAGCAATCAGCCCCAGCATTTT.

This chain joins TRBV5-1 and TRBJ2-1; D tentatively fits TRBD1 or TRBD2 (5 bases each). This CDR3 has 15 amino acids. Deletions cut 0 bases from V and 11 bases from J, with 18 bases between. CDR1 SGHRS and CDR2 YFSETQ come from the germline V gene. Written as DNA, the CDR3 is TGCGCCAGCAGCTTGGCGGGGACGGGCGGGTATAAGCAGTTCTTC. Its protein is CASSLAGTGGYKQFF.

There are many counts of this clonotype. The chain links TRBV7-6 to TRBJ2-7, with 8 bases that match TRBD2. The CDR3 runs 15 residues. The V gene's germline CDR1 is SGHVS and CDR2 FNYEAQ. The trim removed 5 bases at V and 4 bases at J, leaving 10 bases unmatched. CDR3 loop: CASSPPAGGGYEQYF. The CDR3 DNA reads TGTGCCAGCAGCCCCCCCGCGGGGGGCGGTTACGAGCAGTACTTC.

CDR3 sequence: CASRGFGELFF. DNA of the CDR3: TGTGCCAGCAGGGGTTTCGGGGAGCTGTTTTTT. This chain joins TRBV7-9 and TRBJ2-2; D unresolved. Germline V CDR1 and CDR2: SEHNR, FQNEAQ (reference sequence). V dropped 6 bases and J dropped 7 bases, with 6 bases sitting between them. The CDR3 has 11 residues. Looking up the rest from reference TRBV7-9 and TRBJ2-2 gives the full variable domain: DTGVSQNPRHKITKRGQNVTFRCDPISEHNRLYWYRQTLGQGPEFLTYFQNEAQLEKSRLLSDRFSAERPKGSFSTLEIQRTEQGDSAMYLCASRGFGELFFGEGSRLTVL.

This clonotype was seen at least ten times. The CDR3 sequence: CASSPLADLGEQYF. The CDR3 bases are TGTGCCAGCAGCCCGCTAGCGGACTTGGGCGAGCAGTACTTC. This sequence joins TRBV11-2 and TRBJ2-7, with 7 bases lining up with TRBD2. Germline-derived CDR1 and CDR2 are SGHAT and FQNNGV. CDR3 length: 14 residues. V lost 5 bases and J lost 6; bases outside the gene matches: 10. Together with reference TRBV11-2 and TRBJ2-7, the CDR3 gives the full variable domain: EAGVAQSPRYKIIEKRQSVAFWCNPISGHATLYWYQQILGQGPKLLIQFQNNGVVDDSQLPKDRFSAERLKGVDSTLKIQPAKLEDSAVYLCASSPLADLGEQYFGPGTRLTVT.

This clonotype has a count of ten or more. The chain employs TRBV2 and TRBJ1-5, with D tentatively TRBD1 (6 bases). CDR1 is SNHLY, CDR2 FYNNEI, per germline. Trimming left V 6 bases short and J 3 bases short, with 15 bases between. The CDR3 has 15 residues. The CDR3 is CASRGMEGDNQPQHF. The CDR3 nucleotides are TGTGCCAGCAGAGGGATGGAGGGGGACAATCAGCCCCAGCATTTT.

V is TRBV7-2 and J is TRBJ2-5; D tentatively fits TRBD1 or TRBD2 (5 bases each). This CDR3 spans 14 amino acids. In germline, CDR1 is SGHTA, CDR2 FQGNSA. V shed 3 bases and J shed 5 bases, with 13 bases lying between them. The CDR3 is CASSFSGWGETQYF. Written as DNA, the CDR3 is TGTGCCAGCAGCTTCTCAGGGTGGGGGGAGACCCAGTACTTC.

V usage is TRBV20-1 and J usage is TRBJ1-3; D not resolved. From germline, CDR1 is DFQATT and CDR2 SNEGSKA (reference sequence). The CDR3 has 15 residues. The ends were cut back, 1 base at V and 2 bases at J, with 12 bases in the middle. CDR3 residues: CSARGRLPTGNTIYF. In DNA, the CDR3 is TGCAGTGCTAGAGGCCGACTTCCCACTGGAAACACCATATATTTT.

This clonotype was counted many times. J is TRBJ2-3 and V is TRBV11-2; 9 positions agree with TRBD1. V shed 5 bases and J 0 bases; nucleotides not matched to a gene: 6. CDR1 is SGHAT and CDR2 is FQNNGV in the germline V gene. CDR3 length: 16 residues. The CDR3 reads CASSPRTGESTDTQYF. CDR3 DNA: TGTGCCAGCAGCCCTCGGACAGGGGAGAGCACAGATACGCAGTATTTT.

This clonotype was seen at least ten times. This chain joins TRBV6-5 and TRBJ2-7; no reliable D call. Trimming took 2 bases from V and 5 from J, leaving 7 bases between them. Per germline, CDR1 MNHEY and CDR2 SVGAGI. There are 12 residues in the CDR3. CDR3 sequence reads: CASSYMGDEQYF. CDR3 DNA: TGTGCCAGCAGTTACATGGGCGACGAGCAGTACTTC.

The table lists this clonotype with many counts. The rearrangement uses TRBV6-4 and TRBJ1-5, with D perhaps TRBD1 (6 bases). V was pared by 8 bases and J by 5 bases, with 13 bases between. The V gene's germline CDR1 is MRHNA and CDR2 SNTAGT. The CDR3 is 13 amino acids. The CDR3 bases are TGTGCCAGCTCCGACAGGACGCATCAGCCCCAGCATTTT. Translated: CASSDRTHQPQHF.

This clonotype was seen a handful of times. The chain couples TRBV29-1 to TRBJ1-2; D is possibly TRBD1 (5 bases). Germline V gene lookup returns CDR1 SQVTM and CDR2 ANQGSEA. The CDR3 loop spans 12 amino acids. V was shortened by 6 bases and J by 6 bases, with 14 bases between the two germline ends. The CDR3 loop is CSVGPQGHGYTF. The CDR3 region has the DNA TGCAGCGTCGGCCCCCAGGGCCATGGCTACACCTTC. Filled out from reference TRBV29-1 and TRBJ1-2, the complete variable domain reads SAVISQKPSRDICQRGTSLTIQCQVDSQVTMMFWYRQQPGQSLTLIATANQGSEATYESGFVIDKFPISRPNLTFSTLTVSNMSPEDSSIYLCSVGPQGHGYTFGSGTRLTVV.

This clonotype showed up many times. The CDR3 coding sequence is TGTGCCAGCAGTGAGCTCACCGGGACAGCCCTCCTTGGAGCCGGGGAGCTGTTTTTT. This translates into CASSELTGTALLGAGELFF. The V and J genes are TRBV6-1 and TRBJ2-2, with TRBD1 matching over 7 bases. The germline CDR1 and CDR2 sequences are MNHNS and SASEGT. V shed 3 bases and J 6 bases; nucleotides not matched to a gene: 19. CDR3 length: 19 amino acids.